The clone carrying this T cell receptor (beta chain) was observed once. The antigen is undetermined. This sample is part of a study of post-analysis software for immune sequencing data. About the research overall: Some patients lacked subtype; others had relapsing-remitting, secondary progressive or progressive-relapsing disease.

The CDR3 has 16 amino acids. The trim removed 4 bases at V and 7 bases at J, leaving 14 bases unmatched. The V gene's germline CDR1 is SGHRS and CDR2 YFSETQ. Study observations and caveats: Compared with controls, patients had more of roughly five TRBV segments, including TRBV5-6, TRBV5-1 and TRBV20-1. Batch-mates among the samples co-clustered strongly by F measure. Multiple sclerosis patients had significantly lower normalized Chao1 diversity than controls.

Carried by the TCR beta cDNA libraries were unique molecular identifiers. Each batch of 1 to 10 million T cells produced roughly 0.5 million cDNA molecules. Using its own MiXCR run on the PCR reads, TCRdb lists one record per CDR3 protein. Of about 770,000 distinct CDR3 sequences in the sample, roughly 50% were seen once. What was sequenced was blood. The receptor comes from a girl aged 5 to 17 with multiple sclerosis. The genes are TRBV5-1 and TRBJ1-5, with TRBD1 matching over 7 bases. CDR3 DNA sequence: TGCGCCAGCAGCCCCAAGGGTAGGGGGCTAGGGCAGCCCCAGCATTTT. It translates to CASSPKGRGLGQPQHF.